The clone carrying this T cell receptor (beta chain) has ten or more counts. No antigen is known for it. Germline V gene data show CDR1 as SNHLY and CDR2 as FYNNEI. The CDR3 runs 15 residues. Unmatched junction bases numbered 8, after V lost 6 bases and J lost 4 bases. This sample was taken from a study of T cells in Graves' hyperthyroidism and ophthalmopathy. Study outcomes and limitations: Prediction of ophthalmopathy progression came a median 6.5 months pre-onset.

RNA transcripts gave rise to amplified TCR beta CDR3 regions. Using the HTBI primer set, a first-round RT-PCR was run on the TCR CDR3. Using its own MiXCR run on the multiplex PCR reads, TCRdb lists one record per CDR3 protein. The data contain some 300,000 distinct CDR3 sequences, roughly 17% of them seen just once; the ten biggest clones take up 33%. This sequence joins TRBV2 and TRBJ2-5; 10 bases are shared with TRBD2. Source material: blood. This clonotype was sampled from a man aged 25-45 years with Graves' hyperthyroidism. The CDR3 sequence is CASRRGRLAGETQYF. The CDR3 DNA is TGTGCCAGCAGGCGAGGCCGACTAGCGGGAGAGACCCAGTACTTC.